Following are 17 T cell receptor beta chains from one sample sequenced in a study of beta chain features in type 1 diabetes. These receptors are not linked to any known antigen. Study-wide findings and caveats: People with Type 1 diabetes carried modestly yet significantly shorter TCRB CDR3s in all four CD4+ subsets.

Every isolated RNA sample was fully reverse transcribed, so sequencing captured expressed TCRB transcripts. The table came from immunoSEQ multiplex PCR; TCRdb's copy has only in-frame clones and leaves some out. The sample lists roughly 730,000 clones, roughly 13% seen once, with roughly 0.022% in the top ten. The sequencing input was naive CD4+ T cells from blood. Source of these receptors: a man in his late teens or twenties with type 1 diabetes.

This clone was counted between two and nine times. The V and J genes are TRBV5-1 and TRBJ2-1; 10 nucleotides align to TRBD1. The CDR3 loop spans 16 amino acids. Germline V gene sequence: CDR1 SGHRS, CDR2 YFSETQ. V shed 0 bases, J shed 7 bases, and the junction held 7 bases outside the gene matches. CDR3 residues: CASSLGQGALRNEQFF. CDR3 nucleotides: TGCGCCAGCAGCTTGGGACAGGGGGCATTACGGAATGAGCAGTTCTTC.

With regard to this clone: Other DNA sequences from this sample encode an identical CDR3 as well. The V gene is TRBV20-1, the J gene TRBJ1-2; D gene uncertain. In germline, CDR1 is DFQATT, CDR2 SNEGSKA (reference sequence). The CDR3 loop spans 11 amino acids. Trimming took 3 bases from V and 3 from J, leaving 5 bases between them. In DNA, the CDR3 is TGCAGTGCTAGCGGTGACTATGGCTACACCTTC. This translates into CSASGDYGYTF.

Only a few counts were recorded for this clone. The rearrangement joins TRBV30 to TRBJ2-2; 9 positions agree with TRBD1. This CDR3 spans 17 amino acids. With 5 bases clipped from V and 5 bases from J, the junction kept 15 bases outside the gene matches. Germline V lookup: CDR1 GTSNPN, CDR2 SVGIG (reference sequence). In DNA form, the CDR3 reads TGTGCCTGGGTCCACCGGCCGGGACAGGGAGAGACCGGGGAGCTGTTTTTT. Its translation is CAWVHRPGQGETGELFF.

This clone was found a few times. This sample includes further DNA sequences coding for the same CDR3. V usage is TRBV5-6 and J usage is TRBJ1-1; D remains ambiguous. V gave up 0 bases and J gave up 5 bases, with 2 bases separating them. Germline values: CDR1 SGHDT, CDR2 YYEEEE. This CDR3 has 11 residues. The chain's CDR3 is CASSLGTEAFF. In DNA, the CDR3 is TGTGCCAGCAGCTTGGGGACTGAAGCTTTCTTT.

This clone was detected only a few times. This chain links TRBV27 with TRBJ2-7; D uncertain. Trimming removed 9 bases from V and 5 bases from J, with 20 bases in between. Germline CDR1 MNHEY, CDR2 SMNVEV (reference sequence). The CDR3 consists of 14 residues. Here the CDR3 reads CASTKNYLKDEQYF. The DNA of the CDR3 is TGTGCCAGTACTAAAAATTATTTAAAGGACGAGCAGTACTTC.

V and J are TRBV2 and TRBJ2-5; 9 bases line up with TRBD2. The CDR3 is made up of 13 amino acids. Unmatched junction bases numbered 7, after V lost 7 bases and J lost 7 bases. The germline V gene has CDR1 SNHLY and CDR2 FYNNEI. CDR3: CASMVSGGGTQYF. The CDR3 coding sequence is TGTGCCAGCATGGTTAGCGGGGGTGGGACCCAGTACTTC. The complete variable domain, with remaining parts taken from reference TRBV2 and TRBJ2-5, reads EPEVTQTPSHQVTQMGQEVILRCVPISNHLYFYWYRQILGQKVEFLVSFYNNEISEKSEIFDDQFSVERPDGSNFTLKIRSTKLEDSAMYFCASMVSGGGTQYFGPGTRLLVL.

This clone was detected only a few times. The chain has TRBV28 and TRBJ1-5; 9 bases map to TRBD1. Per germline, CDR1 MDHEN and CDR2 SYDVKM. Trimming took 7 bases from V and 6 from J; bases not matched to a gene: 7. There are 14 residues in the CDR3. The CDR3: CASTLDRGGQPQHF. The CDR3 DNA sequence: TGTGCCAGCACTTTGGACAGGGGTGGTCAGCCCCAGCATTTT.

This clone was detected only a few times. The chain uses TRBV4-1 and TRBJ1-6; possible D gene TRBD1, 5 bases. The V end lost 0 bases, the J end lost 7 bases, and 16 bases lay between the germline ends. The length of the CDR3 is 17 residues. Germline V gene lookup returns CDR1 MGHRA and CDR2 YSYEKL. For the CDR3, the DNA is TGCGCCAGCAGCCAAGAAAGAACCGGGACCCAAAATTCACCCCTCCACTTT. Its translation is CASSQERTGTQNSPLHF.

The chain couples TRBV28 to TRBJ2-1; D gene uncertain. CDR1 MDHEN and CDR2 SYDVKM come from the germline V gene. The CDR3 is 16 amino acids. V dropped 6 bases and J dropped 8 bases, with 23 bases sitting between them. The CDR3 DNA reads TGTGCCAGCAGGTTACCCCTGGGGTCCCCAGGCTATGAGCAGTTCTTC. It codes for CASRLPLGSPGYEQFF.

CDR3 sequence (DNA): TGTGCCAGCAGTCCGGAGGACAGGGAAGGCTACACCTTC. This sequence encodes CASSPEDREGYTF. The J gene is TRBJ1-2, the V gene TRBV6-1; 8 bases are shared with TRBD1. Germline CDR1 is MNHNS and CDR2 is SASEGT. Trimming removed 5 bases from V and 8 bases from J; junction bases left unmatched: 7. The CDR3 has 13 residues.

V and J are TRBV6-5 and TRBJ2-1, with D tentatively TRBD2 (5 bases). The CDR3 runs to 11 residues. Germline V lookup: CDR1 MNHEY, CDR2 SVGAGI. Deletions cut 5 bases from V and 7 bases from J, with 6 bases between. CDR3 sequence: CASSTRNEQFF. DNA for the CDR3: TGTGCCAGCAGTACTAGGAATGAGCAGTTCTTC.

The chain carries TRBV18 and TRBJ1-2; D might be TRBD1 (5 bases). Germline assignment: CDR1 KGHSH and CDR2 LQKENI. V was pared by 3 bases and J by 0 bases, with 8 bases between. CDR3 length equals 14 residues. The CDR3, as DNA: TGTGCCAGCTCACCTATGGACACTAACTATGGCTACACCTTC. Its translation: CASSPMDTNYGYTF.

A few counts support this clone. The chain couples TRBV5-6 to TRBJ2-5; D is unclear. This CDR3 has 11 amino acids. V was pared by 6 bases and J by 5 bases, with 8 bases between. Germline CDR1 SGHDT, CDR2 YYEEEE. CDR3 sequence reads: CASTSRETQYF. In nucleotides, the CDR3 is TGTGCCAGCACCTCGCGGGAGACCCAGTACTTC.

The V gene is TRBV2, the J gene TRBJ1-5; D call uncertain. CDR1 is SNHLY and CDR2 is FYNNEI in the germline V gene. The ends were cut back, 2 bases at V and 2 bases at J, with 7 bases in the middle. The length of the CDR3 is 14 residues. The CDR3 DNA reads as TGTGCCAGCAGTGAAAGGCGGGGCAATCAGCCCCAGCATTTT. Translated, it gives CASSERRGNQPQHF.

CDR3 residues: CASSLPGYNEQFF. CDR3 DNA: TGTGCCAGCAGCTTACCGGGATACAATGAGCAGTTCTTC. This sequence joins TRBV6-1 and TRBJ2-1; D perhaps matches TRBD2 (5 bases). The CDR3 contains 13 residues. The V end was cut by 6 bases, the J end by 4 bases, with 10 bases between. Germline V CDR1 and CDR2: MNHNS, SASEGT.

This clone has just a few counts. This rearrangement joins TRBV29-1 to TRBJ2-3; D not resolved. V dropped 8 bases and J dropped 5 bases, with 11 bases sitting between them. Germline V gene data show CDR1 as SQVTM and CDR2 as ANQGSEA. This CDR3 comprises 11 residues. The CDR3, as DNA: TGCAGCAGGACGGTGGGAGATACGCAGTATTTT. Translation gives CSRTVGDTQYF.

The chain employs TRBV7-2 and TRBJ1-2; a weak D match, TRBD1 (5 bases). Trimming pared 8 bases from V and 7 bases from J, leaving 17 bases between. Looked up from germline, CDR1 is SGHTA and CDR2 is FQGNSA. The CDR3 loop spans 13 amino acids. CDR3 coding DNA: TGTGCCAGCGCTAAGGGGCAGGCGGGTGGCTACACCTTC. This translates into CASAKGQAGGYTF.